This T cell receptor beta chain originates from a study of metastatic and nonmetastatic thyroid tumors. Turning to the study itself: A comparison of repertoires was made across blood and tumor or nodule tissue from malignant and benign thyroid patients. Study results and caveats: Malignant thyroid tumors reportedly had TCR beta diversity that was significantly higher than in benign nodules, in blood and tumor.

Germline V gene sequence: CDR1 SGHVS, CDR2 FQNEAQ. V dropped 8 bases and J dropped 7 bases, with 18 bases sitting between them. This CDR3 region has 13 residues. All patients were untreated before thyroid surgery. Original handling: A classifier of distant metastasis in papillary thyroid cancer was built from CDR3 differences (across clinicopathological groups). From the PCR reads, TCRdb re-called clones with MiXCR. The V and J calls reflect TCRdb's pipeline rather than the authors' work. In the table there are some 23,000 clones, roughly an eighth of which are singletons. This clone was seen many times. Its matching antigen is unknown.

The sequencing input was blood. V usage is TRBV7-8 and J usage is TRBJ2-7; a possible D gene is TRBD2 (5 bases). This clonotype originated in a female donor with papillary thyroid cancer or a benign thyroid nodule (not recorded which). Some clones in this sample may be carry-over from other donors' samples. The CDR3 DNA reads TGTGCCAGCCGCGCCAAGGGAGTGTGGGAGCAGTACTTC. Its translation: CASRAKGVWEQYF.